The 29 T cell receptor beta chains presented below share a single source sample, sequenced in a study of T cell responses to AZD1222 COVID-19 vaccine. Sequenced by immunoSEQ multiplex PCR; TCRdb stores in-frame clones only, minus some. The sample lists around 130,000 clones, 86% occurring once. The specimen comprised peripheral blood, sampled 28 days after the second AZD1222 dose. These receptors were obtained from an adult who received the AZD1222 COVID-19 vaccine.

The CDR3 loop reads CASSLLGARYGYTF. In DNA form, the CDR3 reads TGCGCCAGCAGTCTTCTGGGGGCGCGCTATGGCTACACCTTC. This sequence joins TRBV4-1 and TRBJ1-2, with D perhaps matching TRBD1 (6 bases). The V and J ends lost 6 bases and 4 bases respectively, with 15 bases between them. This CDR3 is 14 amino acids long. Germline CDR1 MGHRA, CDR2 YSYEKL.

This clone was recorded only once. In DNA, the CDR3 is TGTGCCAGCAGCCCCCGGGACAGGGGAGCCTACGAGCAGTACTTC. Amino acids: CASSPRDRGAYEQYF. This chain joins TRBV11-2 and TRBJ2-7; 10 nucleotides agree with TRBD1. Per germline, CDR1 SGHAT and CDR2 FQNNGV. J gave up 2 bases and V 5 bases, and 6 bases lay outside the gene matches. The CDR3 extends over 15 amino acids. Filled out from reference TRBV11-2 and TRBJ2-7, the complete variable domain reads EAGVAQSPRYKIIEKRQSVAFWCNPISGHATLYWYQQILGQGPKLLIQFQNNGVVDDSQLPKDRFSAERLKGVDSTLKIQPAKLEDSAVYLCASSPRDRGAYEQYFGPGTRLTVT.

The V gene is TRBV11-2, the J gene TRBJ1-1; D call uncertain. V was trimmed by 5 bases and J by 3 bases, leaving 10 bases between them. The CDR3 loop spans 13 amino acids. Germline assignment: CDR1 SGHAT and CDR2 FQNNGV. CDR3 sequence: CASSPGPYTEAFF. The CDR3, as DNA: TGTGCCAGCAGCCCCGGGCCCTACACTGAAGCTTTCTTT.

This rearrangement joins TRBV4-3 to TRBJ1-1; 10 nucleotides align to TRBD1. Per the germline V gene, CDR1 is LGHNA and CDR2 is YSLEER. After removal of 4 bases from V and 5 bases from J, the junction contained 7 bases not matched to a gene. CDR3 length equals 15 residues. CDR3 nucleotide sequence: TGCGCCAGCAGCCCTAGACAGGGGGCGCGGACTGAAGCTTTCTTT. Its protein is CASSPRQGARTEAFF.

This rearrangement joins TRBV6-5 to TRBJ1-6, with unresolved D. Germline V gene data show CDR1 as MNHEY and CDR2 as SVGAGI. Between the trimmed V and J ends, which lost 5 bases and 6 bases, there was a span of 14 bases. This CDR3 has 15 amino acids. This CDR3 is CASSIQASSNSPLHF. In DNA, the CDR3 is TGTGCCAGCAGTATACAAGCATCGAGTAATTCACCCCTCCACTTT.

This clone showed up many times. This chain connects TRBV19 to TRBJ1-5, with 8 bases lining up with TRBD1. V trimming: 3 bases; J trimming: 8 bases; junction bases outside the gene matches: 6. The V gene's germline CDR1 is LNHDA and CDR2 SQIVND (reference sequence). This CDR3 comprises 14 residues. CDR3 nucleotide sequence: TGTGCCAGTAGTATGAGGCAGGGGGCTGAGCCCCAGCATTTT. This sequence encodes CASSMRQGAEPQHF.

The genes are TRBV29-1 and TRBJ2-2, with D unclear. This CDR3 spans 14 amino acids. CDR1 SQVTM and CDR2 ANQGSEA come from the germline V gene. Trimming pared 7 bases from V and 0 bases from J, leaving 12 bases between. CDR3 protein: CSGRRSPNTGELFF. In DNA form, the CDR3 reads TGCAGCGGGCGGCGGTCCCCGAACACCGGGGAGCTGTTTTTT.

The chain couples TRBV5-4 to TRBJ1-3, with D possibly being TRBD1 (5 bases). Germline CDR1 SGHNT, CDR2 YYREEE (reference sequence). The CDR3 consists of 15 residues. The V and J ends lost 0 bases and 4 bases respectively, with 11 bases between them. CDR3 amino acids: CASSLDVTGGNTIYF. The CDR3 region has the DNA TGTGCCAGCAGCTTGGATGTTACAGGCGGAAACACCATATATTTT. Complete variable domain (other parts from reference TRBV5-4 and TRBJ1-3): ETGVTQSPTHLIKTRGQQVTLRCSSQSGHNTVSWYQQALGQGPQFIFQYYREEENGRGNFPPRFSGLQFPNYSSELNVNALELDDSALYLCASSLDVTGGNTIYFGEGSWLTVV.

This clone was picked up one time. J is TRBJ1-2 and V is TRBV16; D gene ambiguous. Germline V gene data show CDR1 as KGHSY and CDR2 as FQNENV. The length of the CDR3 is 14 residues. V was cut by 4 bases and J by 7 bases, with 16 bases left in between. CDR3 nucleotide sequence: TGTGCCAGCAGCCTCGGGTCCGGTACGGCTGGCTACACCTTC. This gives the protein CASSLGSGTAGYTF.

The J gene is TRBJ1-2, the V gene TRBV19; 8 bases are shared with TRBD1. This CDR3 is built from 13 residues. V lost 3 bases to trimming and J lost 8 bases; unmatched junction nucleotides: 5. CDR1 and CDR2 from the germline V gene are LNHDA and SQIVND (reference sequence). CDR3 residues: CASSIRTGYGYTF. Written as DNA, the CDR3 is TGTGCCAGTAGTATCCGGACAGGGTACGGCTACACCTTC.

This chain joins TRBV29-1 and TRBJ1-2; 8 nucleotides match TRBD1. CDR3 length: 11 residues. V gave up 7 bases and J gave up 8 bases; unmatched junction bases: 6. The germline gives CDR1 SQVTM, CDR2 ANQGSEA. CDR3 sequence (DNA): TGCAGCGCCTGGACAGGGTCCGGCTACACCTTC. Protein product: CSAWTGSGYTF.

This chain joins TRBV4-1 and TRBJ1-1, with D possibly TRBD1 on 5 matching bases. Germline V CDR1 and CDR2: MGHRA, YSYEKL. V dropped 4 bases and J dropped 1 base, with 16 bases sitting between them. The CDR3 spans 16 residues. The CDR3 here is CASSPRRDDPNTEAFF. Here the CDR3 DNA reads TGCGCCAGCAGCCCACGCAGGGACGATCCGAACACTGAAGCTTTCTTT.

In its sample, this clone was seen a few times. CDR3 in amino acids: CASSLRGNTEAFF. CDR3 nucleotides: TGTGCCAGCAGCTTACGGGGAAACACTGAAGCTTTCTTT. The V gene is TRBV7-3, the J gene TRBJ1-1, with D unclear. The V gene's germline CDR1 is SGHTA and CDR2 FQGTGA. V was cut by 2 bases and J by 2 bases, with 6 bases left in between. The CDR3 runs to 13 residues.

V is TRBV18 and J is TRBJ1-6; D perhaps matches TRBD1 (6 bases). Germline CDR1 is KGHSH and CDR2 is LQKENI. The CDR3 loop spans 12 amino acids. Trimming took off 8 bases at V and 8 bases at J, with 10 bases between the two ends. The CDR3 sequence: CASRRGDSPLHF. As DNA, the CDR3 is TGTGCCAGCCGCAGGGGTGATTCACCCCTCCACTTT.

The V call is TRBV6-2 or TRBV6-3, the J call TRBJ1-5; no firm D call. Germline CDR1 is MNHEY and CDR2 is SVGEGT. Trimming left V 2 bases short and J 6 bases short, with 8 bases between. This CDR3 has 13 residues. The CDR3 sequence: CASSYNRGQPQHF. CDR3 nucleotide sequence: TGTGCCAGCAGTTACAACAGAGGTCAGCCCCAGCATTTT.

The chain couples TRBV9 to TRBJ1-2; 7 bases map to TRBD1. The CDR3 totals 14 residues. After removal of 4 bases from V and 8 bases from J, the junction contained 11 bases not matched to a gene. In germline, CDR1 is SGDLS, CDR2 YYNGEE. For the CDR3, the DNA is TGTGCCAGCAGCCCCGACAGGGAGAGTCGGGGCTACACCTTC. Translation: CASSPDRESRGYTF.

V gene TRBV11-2 combines with J gene TRBJ2-3, with unresolved D. Trimming shortened V by 4 bases and J by 1 base, and 6 bases separated the two germline ends. The CDR3 has 13 amino acids. Germline CDR1 reads SGHAT; CDR2 reads FQNNGV. This CDR3 reads CASSWGRTDTQYF. CDR3 nucleotides: TGTGCCAGCAGCTGGGGTCGCACAGATACGCAGTATTTT.

This rearrangement joins TRBV20-1 to TRBJ2-5; 12 positions match TRBD2. The junction had 9 bases not matched to a gene; V was cut back by 3 bases and J by 4 bases. The CDR3 length is 16 residues. Germline CDR1 reads DFQATT; CDR2 reads SNEGSKA (reference sequence). This CDR3 is CSASFPLAGGRETQYF. In DNA form, the CDR3 reads TGCAGTGCTAGTTTCCCCCTAGCGGGGGGGCGAGAGACCCAGTACTTC.

The chain employs TRBV7-9 and TRBJ1-1; D is unclear. CDR3 length: 12 residues. Germline values: CDR1 SEHNR, CDR2 FQNEAQ (reference sequence). Trimming took off 2 bases at V and 6 bases at J, with 7 bases between the two ends. The CDR3, as DNA: TGTGCCAGCAGCTTACAGGACCCTGAAGCTTTCTTT. Translation gives CASSLQDPEAFF.

This clone has only one observation. The chain is built from TRBV9 and TRBJ2-3, with 11 bases aligning to TRBD2. There are 16 residues in the CDR3. Germline CDR1 and CDR2: SGDLS and YYNGEE. After removal of 1 base from V and 3 bases from J, the junction contained 4 bases not matched to a gene. The CDR3: CASSVLAGGRTDTQYF. In DNA, the CDR3 is TGTGCCAGCAGCGTACTAGCGGGGGGACGTACAGATACGCAGTATTTT.

This clone was picked up one time. The rearrangement joins TRBV6-5 to TRBJ2-1, with a possible D match to TRBD2 (6 bases). Per the germline V gene, CDR1 is MNHEY and CDR2 is SVGAGI. V was cut by 8 bases and J by 6 bases, with 14 bases left in between. CDR3 length: 13 residues. The CDR3 DNA follows: TGTGCCAGCGCCTTAGCGGTTTCCAATGAGCAGTTCTTC. Translating gives CASALAVSNEQFF.

The chain joins TRBV30 to TRBJ1-1; no clear D gene. Trimming took off 0 bases at V and 7 bases at J, with 9 bases between the two ends. Germline CDR1 reads GTSNPN; CDR2 reads SVGIG (reference sequence). The CDR3 is made up of 12 amino acids. For the CDR3, the DNA is TGTGCCTGGAGTGTTTGGGGATATGAAGCTTTCTTT. Protein product: CAWSVWGYEAFF.

V usage is TRBV29-1 and J usage is TRBJ1-1, with 7 bases lining up with TRBD1. The CDR3 length is 15 residues. Germline CDR1 and CDR2: SQVTM and ANQGSEA. After removal of 3 bases from V and 1 base from J, the junction contained 8 bases not matched to a gene. CDR3 bases: TGCAGCGTTGACGGAGGACAGGCGAGGAACACTGAAGCTTTCTTT. Residues: CSVDGGQARNTEAFF.

This clone was seen once. The chain links TRBV9 to TRBJ1-4, with D unclear. Germline V lookup: CDR1 SGDLS, CDR2 YYNGEE. CDR3 length: 14 residues. Between the trimmed V and J ends, which lost 4 bases and 4 bases, there was a span of 11 bases. CDR3: CASSQGNFNEKLFF. The CDR3 bases are TGTGCCAGCAGCCAAGGGAACTTTAATGAAAAACTGTTTTTT.

The table lists this clone with a count of one. The chain joins TRBV7-2 to TRBJ1-5, with D hard to call. Trimming took off 1 base at V and 0 bases at J, with 7 bases between the two ends. This CDR3 is 15 amino acids long. CDR1 SGHTA and CDR2 FQGNSA come from the germline V gene. CDR3 bases: TGTGCCAGCAGCTTAGTCCCGTATAGCAATCAGCCCCAGCATTTT. Translation: CASSLVPYSNQPQHF.

The rearrangement links TRBV2 to TRBJ2-3; TRBD2 agrees at 12 bases. J lost 3 bases, V lost 9 bases, and 13 bases had no gene match. The CDR3 length is 17 residues. CDR1 and CDR2 (germline): SNHLY, FYNNEI. CDR3: CARTDLQTSGGTDTQYF. CDR3 coding DNA: TGTGCCAGAACGGACCTACAAACTAGCGGGGGGACAGATACGCAGTATTTT. Based on the CDR3 plus reference TRBV2 and TRBJ2-3, the full variable domain is EPEVTQTPSHQVTQMGQEVILRCVPISNHLYFYWYRQILGQKVEFLVSFYNNEISEKSEIFDDQFSVERPDGSNFTLKIRSTKLEDSAMYFCARTDLQTSGGTDTQYFGPGTRLTVL.

The chain is built from TRBV6-6 and TRBJ2-7, with D possibly matching TRBD2 (7 bases). CDR1 and CDR2 from the germline V gene are MNHNY and SVGAGI (reference sequence). The V and J ends lost 6 bases and 0 bases respectively, with 18 bases between them. The CDR3 has 16 residues. CDR3 bases: TGTGCCAGCAGAAATCGAGGCGGGGGCATCTCCTACGAGCAGTACTTC. It is translated as CASRNRGGGISYEQYF.

This rearrangement joins TRBV25-1 to TRBJ2-7, with 8 bases aligning to TRBD1. V trimming: 4 bases; J trimming: 5 bases; junction bases outside the gene matches: 4. The germline V gene encodes CDR1 MGHDK and CDR2 SYGVNS. The CDR3 has 13 amino acids. CDR3 in amino acids: CASSGTGLDEQYF. CDR3 bases: TGTGCCAGCAGTGGGACAGGGCTTGACGAGCAGTACTTC.

The genes are TRBV6-1 and TRBJ2-7; the D gene is possibly TRBD1 (6 bases). The length of the CDR3 is 14 residues. CDR1 and CDR2 from the germline V gene are MNHNS and SASEGT. V was trimmed by 2 bases and J by 3 bases, leaving 11 bases between them. The CDR3 DNA reads TGTGCCAGCAGTGAAAGGGGCAGGGGCTACGAGCAGTACTTC. It codes for CASSERGRGYEQYF.